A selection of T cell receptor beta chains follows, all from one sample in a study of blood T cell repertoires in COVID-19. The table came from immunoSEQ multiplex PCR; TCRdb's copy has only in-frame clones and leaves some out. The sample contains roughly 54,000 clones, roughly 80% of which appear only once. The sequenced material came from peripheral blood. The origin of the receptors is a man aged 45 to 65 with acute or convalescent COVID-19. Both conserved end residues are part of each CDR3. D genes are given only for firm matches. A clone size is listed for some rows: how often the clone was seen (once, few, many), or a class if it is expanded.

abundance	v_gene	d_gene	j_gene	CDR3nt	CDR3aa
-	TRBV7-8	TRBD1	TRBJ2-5	TGTGCCAGCAGCTTATGGGGACAGGCAACATCGGGGACCCAGTACTTC	CASSLWGQATSGTQYF
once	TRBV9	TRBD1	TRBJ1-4	TGTGCCAGCAGCGTAGGTCAGGGGGATTCTGTTGAAAAACTGTTTTTT	CASSVGQGDSVEKLFF
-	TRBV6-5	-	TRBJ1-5	TGTGCCACCGCACCCCGTCGGACAGTTCAACAGCCCCAGCATTTT	CATAPRRTVQQPQHF
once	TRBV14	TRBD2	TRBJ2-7	TGTGCCAGCAGCCTAGGATCTAGCGGGAGAATCCACGAGCAGTACTTC	CASSLGSSGRIHEQYF
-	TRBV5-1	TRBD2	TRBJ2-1	TGCGCCCCCGGGCAGGGAGGGTACAATGAGCAGTTCTTC	CAPGQGGYNEQFF
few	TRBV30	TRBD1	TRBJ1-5	TGTGCCTGGACCCAGGGGGGACGGGCTCAGCCCCAGCATTTT	CAWTQGGRAQPQHF
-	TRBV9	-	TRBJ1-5	TGTGCCAGCAGCGTTGGTGGGGGCGCGCAGCCCCAGCATTTT	CASSVGGGAQPQHF
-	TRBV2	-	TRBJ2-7	TGTGCCAGCATTGGGGACTCCTTCTCCGAGCAGTACTTC	CASIGDSFSEQYF
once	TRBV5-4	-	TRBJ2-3	TGTGCCAGCAGCTTGGGTGGGAGCCGCACAGATACGCAGTATTTT	CASSLGGSRTDTQYF
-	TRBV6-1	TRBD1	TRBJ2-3	TGTGCCAGCAGTGGTCCACAGGGGATTAGCACAGATACGCAGTATTTT	CASSGPQGISTDTQYF
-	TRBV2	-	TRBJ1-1	TGTGCCAGCAGTGTACAGTCCTACACTGAAGCTTTCTTT	CASSVQSYTEAFF
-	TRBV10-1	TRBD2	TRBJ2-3	TGCGCCAGCAGTGACTCTGAGCGGGGGCTGAGGAGACACACGCAGTATTTT	CASSDSERGLRRHTQYF
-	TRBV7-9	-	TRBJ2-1	TGTGCCAGCCAGGGGAACAATGAGCAGTTCTTC	CASQGNNEQFF
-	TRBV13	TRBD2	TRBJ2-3	TGTGCCAGCAGCCCTAGCGGGTCCGGGGTAGATACGCAGTATTTT	CASSPSGSGVDTQYF
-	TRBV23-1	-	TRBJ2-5	TGCGCCAGCAGTCAATCGTCCGTTCGAGAGACCCAGTACTTC	CASSQSSVRETQYF
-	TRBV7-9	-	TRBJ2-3	TGTGCCAGCAGCTCTAGCGAAACAGATACGCAGTATTTT	CASSSSETDTQYF
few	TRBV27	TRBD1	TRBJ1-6	TGTGCCAGCAGGGGACAGGGTTTTCGGAATTCACCCCTCCACTTT	CASRGQGFRNSPLHF
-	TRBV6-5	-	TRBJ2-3	TGTGCCAGCAGTCCCACCTTGGCACAGGGTACGCAGTATTTT	CASSPTLAQGTQYF
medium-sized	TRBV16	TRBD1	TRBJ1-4	TGTGCCAGCAGCTACGGGACAGGGGGGGAAAAACTGTTTTTT	CASSYGTGGEKLFF
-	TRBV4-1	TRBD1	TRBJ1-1	TGCGCCAGCAGCCTGGACAGGGGTCCCACTGAAGCTTTCTTT	CASSLDRGPTEAFF
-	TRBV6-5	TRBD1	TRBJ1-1	TGTGCCAGCAGTTACTCGAGGGACAGGGGGAACACTGAAGCTTTCTTT	CASSYSRDRGNTEAFF
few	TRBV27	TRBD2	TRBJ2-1	TGTGCCAGCAGTTCGTCAAGACTAGCGCAGAGCTCCTACAATGAGCAGTTCTTC	CASSSSRLAQSSYNEQFF
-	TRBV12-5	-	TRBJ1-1	TGTGCTAGTGGTTTCGAATCGGGGGGCTCGGGGACTGAAGCTTTCTTT	CASGFESGGSGTEAFF
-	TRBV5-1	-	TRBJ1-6	TGCGCCAGCAGCAGGCCGGGACAAAGAAATTCACCCCTCCACTTT	CASSRPGQRNSPLHF
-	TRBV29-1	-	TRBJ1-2	TGCAGCGTTGAACTGATGGGGCCCTATGGCTACACCTTC	CSVELMGPYGYTF
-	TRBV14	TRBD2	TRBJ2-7	TGTGCCAGCAGACCCAGCGGGAGAAGTCGCTACGAGCAGTACTTC	CASRPSGRSRYEQYF